The 21 T cell receptor beta chains below were found in one sample sequenced in a study of response to subunit inactivated influenza vaccine. From the RT-PCR reads, TCRdb called clonotypes with MiXCR, one entry per CDR3 protein. The sample gives roughly 460,000 distinct CDR3 sequences, around 9.9% of which show up once; about an eighth is in the top ten. Sequenced here: PBMCs from blood, sampled 45 days after vaccination. The receptors were gathered from a man between 50 and 59 years old who received an inactivated influenza vaccine.

V gene TRBV7-2 combines with J gene TRBJ1-3; D uncertain. The germline V gene has CDR1 SGHTA and CDR2 FQGNSA. V gave up 4 bases and J gave up 0 bases, with 10 bases separating them. The CDR3 extends over 15 amino acids. For the CDR3, the DNA is TGTGCCAGCAGCTCGGGTCTGCTCTCTGGAAACACCATATATTTT. This encodes CASSSGLLSGNTIYF.

This clonotype was seen many times. V gene TRBV4-3 combines with J gene TRBJ1-2; D not certain. This CDR3 spans 15 amino acids. V was cut by 0 bases and J by 4 bases, with 12 bases left in between. Looked up from germline, CDR1 is LGHNA and CDR2 is YSLEER. The CDR3 nucleotides are TGCGCCAGCAGCCAAGATTTATGGAGGTTCTATGGCTACACCTTC. It translates to CASSQDLWRFYGYTF.

J is TRBJ2-3 and V is TRBV28; D not resolved. This CDR3 has 12 residues. Trimming took off 1 base at V and 10 bases at J, with 9 bases between the two ends. Per germline, CDR1 MDHEN and CDR2 SYDVKM. The CDR3 sequence: CASSLLASPQYF. The DNA of the CDR3 is TGTGCCAGCAGTTTATTGGCAAGCCCGCAGTATTTT. The full variable domain, in which reference TRBV28 and TRBJ2-3 provide the parts outside the CDR3, is DVKVTQSSRYLVKRTGEKVFLECVQDMDHENMFWYRQDPGLGLRLIYFSYDVKMKEKGDIPEGYSVSREKKERFSLILESASTNQTSMYLCASSLLASPQYFGPGTRLTVL.

The table lists this clonotype with a few counts. The rearrangement joins TRBV20-1 to TRBJ2-3; TRBD2 matches at 7 bases. Losses at the gene ends were 5 bases for V and 4 bases for J; bases not matched to a gene: 6. The length of the CDR3 is 13 residues. CDR1 is DFQATT and CDR2 is SNEGSKA in the germline V gene (reference sequence). CDR3 residues: CSAVSGAPDTQYF. CDR3 DNA sequence: TGCAGTGCTGTAAGCGGGGCCCCAGATACGCAGTATTTT.

This clonotype occurred a few times. V is TRBV12-3 or TRBV12-4 and J is TRBJ1-2; D remains ambiguous. Trimming pared 5 bases from V and 2 bases from J, leaving 9 bases between. The CDR3 sequence is 13 residues long. CDR3 DNA sequence: TGTGCCAGCAGTCCAGCAAGGAACTATGGCTACACCTTC. Translating gives CASSPARNYGYTF.

V is TRBV7-2 and J is TRBJ1-1; 10 bases map to TRBD1. J gave up 5 bases and V 5 bases, and 14 bases lay outside the gene matches. CDR1 and CDR2 from the germline V gene are SGHTA and FQGNSA. The CDR3 is made up of 17 amino acids. The CDR3 is CASSLGHGTGAGTEAFF. Here the CDR3 DNA reads TGTGCCAGCAGCCTAGGCCATGGGACAGGGGCTGGGACTGAAGCTTTCTTT. The complete variable domain, with remaining parts taken from reference TRBV7-2 and TRBJ1-1, reads GAGVSQSPSNKVTEKGKDVELRCDPISGHTALYWYRQSLGQGLEFLIYFQGNSAPDKSGLPSDRFSAERTGGSVSTLTIQRTQQEDSAVYLCASSLGHGTGAGTEAFFGQGTRLTVV.

This clonotype came up many times. The gene calls are TRBV12-3 or TRBV12-4 and TRBJ2-7; 10 bases fit TRBD2. J lost 2 bases, V lost 2 bases, and 0 bases had no gene match. CDR3 size: 14 residues. This CDR3 reads CASSLSGGAYEQYF. CDR3 in DNA: TGTGCCAGCAGTTTAAGCGGGGGGGCCTACGAGCAGTACTTC.

In its sample, this clonotype was seen many times. CDR3 in DNA: TGTGCCAGCGGCTTGGGGGGAACCGGGGAGCTGTTTTTT. This encodes CASGLGGTGELFF. The chain links TRBV12-3 or TRBV12-4 to TRBJ2-2; D might be TRBD2 (6 bases). V gave up 8 bases and J gave up 5 bases, with 12 bases separating them. The CDR3 length is 13 residues.

The chain joins TRBV18 to TRBJ1-2, with D possibly being TRBD1 (6 bases). Germline V lookup: CDR1 KGHSH, CDR2 LQKENI. There are 13 residues in the CDR3. Trimming cost V 2 bases and J 8 bases, with 12 bases left between them. DNA of the CDR3: TGTGCCAGCTCACCAACGAATACAGGGGGCTACACCTTC. This encodes CASSPTNTGGYTF.

The chain links TRBV28 to TRBJ2-7; D is unresolved. CDR1 and CDR2 (germline): MDHEN, SYDVKM. The CDR3 is 13 residues long. Trimming stripped 4 bases from V and 5 bases from J, with 12 bases between. For the CDR3, the DNA is TGTGCCAGCAGTTATAGGGCTGAGGACGAGCAGTACTTC. Its protein is CASSYRAEDEQYF.

This clonotype was detected a few times. J is TRBJ2-5 and V is TRBV12-3 or TRBV12-4; the match to TRBD1 covers 9 bases. CDR3 length equals 11 residues. J gave up 13 bases and V 6 bases, and 6 bases lay outside the gene matches. The CDR3 DNA reads TGTGCCAGCAGCTACAGGGGGCCTCCGTACTTC. Protein: CASSYRGPPYF.

This clonotype showed up just a few times. The genes are TRBV10-3 and TRBJ1-4, with D maybe TRBD1 (5 bases). CDR1 is ENHRY, CDR2 SYGVKD, per germline. The V end was cut by 6 bases, the J end by 4 bases, with 9 bases between. CDR3 length: 13 amino acids. This CDR3 reads CAIREGNNEKLFF. The CDR3 DNA reads TGTGCCATCAGGGAGGGGAATAATGAAAAACTGTTTTTT.

This clonotype was counted between two and nine times. This sequence joins TRBV5-6 and TRBJ2-5; D remains ambiguous. The CDR3 has 14 amino acids. The germline V gene has CDR1 SGHDT and CDR2 YYEEEE. Trimming took 0 bases from V and 4 from J, leaving 10 bases between them. Written as DNA, the CDR3 is TGTGCCAGCAGCTTGGAGATGGGTTCAGAGACCCAGTACTTC. Protein product: CASSLEMGSETQYF.

This clonotype was recorded many times. The CDR3: CASSVLAGGYNEQFF. The CDR3 DNA reads as TGTGCCAGCTCGGTCCTAGCGGGAGGCTACAATGAGCAGTTCTTC. J is TRBJ2-1 and V is TRBV9; 11 bases match TRBD2. The CDR3 length is 15 residues. V dropped 7 bases and J dropped 3; count of bases not matched to a gene: 6. CDR1 is SGDLS and CDR2 is YYNGEE in the germline V gene. Drawing the rest from reference TRBV9 and TRBJ2-1, the complete variable domain is DSGVTQTPKHLITATGQRVTLRCSPRSGDLSVYWYQQSLDQGLQFLIQYYNGEERAKGNILERFSAQQFPDLHSELNLSSLELGDSALYFCASSVLAGGYNEQFFGPGTRLTVL.

The V gene is TRBV6-1, the J gene TRBJ1-2; D is unclear. This CDR3 has 15 residues. Trimming pared 6 bases from V and 3 bases from J, leaving 17 bases between. CDR1 and CDR2 (germline): MNHNS, SASEGT. CDR3 residues: CASRTPHRGDYGYTF. CDR3 DNA sequence: TGTGCCAGCAGGACCCCGCACCGGGGTGACTATGGCTACACCTTC.

This chain uses TRBV11-2 with TRBJ2-7; no definite D call. The CDR3 has 12 amino acids. V was trimmed by 5 bases and J by 7 bases, leaving 12 bases between them. Looked up from germline, CDR1 is SGHAT and CDR2 is FQNNGV. CDR3 sequence: CASSPDSGEQYF. In nucleotides, the CDR3 is TGTGCCAGCAGCCCCGACTCGGGTGAGCAGTACTTC.

This clonotype occurred a few times. The chain couples TRBV9 to TRBJ2-3; weak D call: TRBD1 (6 bases). The CDR3 is made up of 14 amino acids. V lost 4 bases, J lost 4 bases, and 13 bases lay in between. The germline gives CDR1 SGDLS, CDR2 YYNGEE. CDR3 sequence (DNA): TGTGCCAGCAGCCCCAGGGGAGACGCAGATACGCAGTATTTT. It is translated as CASSPRGDADTQYF.

This clonotype was counted ten times or more. The chain combines TRBV29-1 with TRBJ2-1, with TRBD2 matching 10 bases. CDR3 size: 15 residues. Germline assignment: CDR1 SQVTM and CDR2 ANQGSEA. After removal of 3 bases from V and 0 bases from J, the junction contained 2 bases not matched to a gene. This chain's CDR3 is CSVDSSGSSYNEQFF. Written as DNA, the CDR3 is TGCAGCGTTGACTCTAGCGGGAGCTCCTACAATGAGCAGTTCTTC.

This clonotype showed up many times. The CDR3 DNA sequence: TGTGCCACCAGTGACCCACGACAGAACAATGAGCAGTTCTTC. As protein: CATSDPRQNNEQFF. The rearrangement joins TRBV24-1 to TRBJ2-1, with D possibly matching TRBD1 (5 bases). Germline lookup yields CDR1 KGHDR and CDR2 SFDVKD. V dropped 4 bases and J dropped 5 bases, with 11 bases sitting between them. The CDR3 sequence is 14 residues long.

This clonotype was found a few times. This chain connects TRBV20-1 to TRBJ2-1; 13 bases match TRBD2. The CDR3 spans 14 residues. Per the germline V gene, CDR1 is DFQATT and CDR2 is SNEGSKA (reference sequence). V lost 6 bases to trimming and J lost 6 bases; unmatched junction nucleotides: 5. CDR3 region: CSARGLAGPNEQFF. The CDR3 region has the DNA TGCAGTGCCCGGGGACTAGCGGGACCCAATGAGCAGTTCTTC.

This clonotype has ten or more counts. This chain joins TRBV20-1 and TRBJ2-1, with 11 bases that match TRBD2. The CDR3 length is 14 residues. J gave up 6 bases and V 1 base, and 2 bases lay outside the gene matches. CDR1 is DFQATT and CDR2 is SNEGSKA in the germline V gene (reference sequence). The DNA of the CDR3 is TGCAGTGCTAGAGTAGCGGGAGGGAGCAATGAGCAGTTCTTC. This gives the protein CSARVAGGSNEQFF.